These 21 T cell receptor beta chains were all obtained from the same sample, sequenced in a study of T cells in localized non-small cell lung cancer. TCRdb keeps only in-frame clones here, not all; method: immunoSEQ multiplex PCR. Counted here are under 3,500 clones, under 30% occurring once; the ten biggest clones make up approximately 12%. The sequenced sample was lung tumor tissue, obtained before any cancer treatment. The receptor set was obtained from a woman aged 40-69 years with stage III lung adenocarcinoma.

V usage is TRBV15 and J usage is TRBJ2-7, with 10 bases lining up with TRBD2. The CDR3 runs 14 residues. CDR1 and CDR2 (germline): LNHNV, YYDKDF (reference sequence). V was pared by 8 bases and J by 5 bases, with 9 bases of the junction left unmatched. CDR3 nucleotides: TGTGCCACCGGTAAGAGCGGGAGGGCCCACGAGCAGTACTTC. Protein sequence: CATGKSGRAHEQYF.

The chain uses TRBV11-3 and TRBJ1-1; D is unresolved. CDR3 length: 14 amino acids. CDR1 is SGHNT, CDR2 YENEEA, per germline. Trimming left V 7 bases short and J 2 bases short, with 14 bases between. CDR3 sequence reads: CASTPWQTNTEAFF. CDR3 DNA sequence: TGTGCCAGCACCCCCTGGCAGACTAACACTGAAGCTTTCTTT.

The J gene is TRBJ1-2, the V gene TRBV28; D may be TRBD1 (5 bases). There are 16 residues in the CDR3. Germline V gives CDR1 MDHEN, CDR2 SYDVKM. V gave up 3 bases and J gave up 5 bases, with 19 bases separating them. CDR3 in amino acids: CASSFPTGRQPYGYTF. Written as DNA, the CDR3 is TGTGCCAGCAGTTTCCCTACCGGACGACAGCCTTATGGCTACACCTTC.

This clone was recorded a few times. The rearrangement uses TRBV6-8 and TRBJ1-1, with D hard to call. CDR3 length equals 14 residues. V lost 6 bases, J lost 4 bases, and 15 bases lay in between. The germline CDR1 and CDR2 sequences are MNHGY and SAAAGT. The CDR3, as DNA: TGTGCCAGCAGCGCCGCTGGGGAAGTCACTGAAGCTTTCTTT. Its protein is CASSAAGEVTEAFF.

This clone was counted a few times. The chain recombines TRBV11-3 with TRBJ1-1; D may be TRBD1 (6 bases). CDR3 length: 14 amino acids. From germline, CDR1 is SGHNT and CDR2 YENEEA. V lost 3 bases to trimming and J lost 1 base, with 9 bases between them. CDR3 in DNA: TGTGCCAGCAGCTTGGACAGACGGAACACTGAAGCTTTCTTT. Its protein is CASSLDRRNTEAFF.

This clone was detected a few times. CDR3 residues: CASGLSRAQFEAFF. As DNA, the CDR3 is TGTGCCAGCGGGTTAAGCCGGGCACAGTTTGAAGCTTTCTTT. The chain recombines TRBV11-3 with TRBJ1-1; D gene uncertain. CDR1 is SGHNT, CDR2 YENEEA, per germline. The V end lost 8 bases, the J end lost 7 bases, and 20 bases lay between the germline ends. This CDR3 has 14 residues.

The CDR3 DNA reads TGTGCCAGCAGCCGGACAGGGGCAAAAATCTATGGCTACACCTTC. It codes for CASSRTGAKIYGYTF. The gene calls are TRBV11-3 and TRBJ1-2; TRBD1 aligns across 9 bases. The germline gives CDR1 SGHNT, CDR2 YENEEA. V shed 5 bases, J shed 4 bases, and the junction held 8 bases outside the gene matches. The CDR3 loop spans 15 amino acids.

This clone qualifies as large. This CDR3 reads CASSQGMVGTGIGQPQHF. The CDR3 bases are TGTGCCAGCAGCCAGGGAATGGTAGGGACCGGTATAGGTCAGCCCCAGCATTTT. This rearrangement joins TRBV14 to TRBJ1-5, with D perhaps matching TRBD1 (5 bases). The CDR3 contains 18 residues. Between the trimmed V and J ends, which lost 3 bases and 6 bases, there was a span of 24 bases. From germline, CDR1 is SGHDN and CDR2 FVKESK.

By share of the sample, this clone is medium-sized. The chain recombines TRBV11-3 with TRBJ1-5, with 10 bases lining up with TRBD1. After removal of 3 bases from V and 4 bases from J, the junction contained 6 bases not matched to a gene. This CDR3 contains 16 residues. Looked up from germline, CDR1 is SGHNT and CDR2 is YENEEA. CDR3 nucleotides: TGTGCCAGCAGCTTGACCGGGACAGGGGCTAATCAGCCCCAGCATTTT. Amino acid sequence: CASSLTGTGANQPQHF.

Here the CDR3 DNA reads TGTGCCAGTAGTATTGAAGGCCTTGAAAAACTGTTTTTT. Protein: CASSIEGLEKLFF. V usage is TRBV19 and J usage is TRBJ1-4; the D is unclear. Trimming removed 3 bases at V and 7 bases at J, with 9 bases between. Germline CDR1 and CDR2: LNHDA and SQIVND (reference sequence). This CDR3 has 13 residues. The full variable domain, with the rest looked up from reference TRBV19 and TRBJ1-4, is DGGITQSPKYLFRKEGQNVTLSCEQNLNHDAMYWYRQDPGQGLRLIYYSQIVNDFQKGDIAEGYSVSREKKESFPLTVTSAQKNPTAFYLCASSIEGLEKLFFGSGTQLSVL.

This clone rates as medium-sized. The J gene is TRBJ1-3, the V gene TRBV4-1, with 7 nucleotides matching TRBD1. CDR1 MGHRA and CDR2 YSYEKL come from the germline V gene. After removal of 4 bases from V and 4 bases from J, the junction contained 10 bases not matched to a gene. This CDR3 region has 16 residues. CDR3 amino acids: CASSPRGEGPGNTIYF. CDR3 DNA sequence: TGCGCCAGCAGCCCCAGGGGGGAGGGCCCCGGAAACACCATATATTTT.

The chain is built from TRBV6-8 and TRBJ2-7, with 7 bases matching TRBD1. CDR3 length: 14 amino acids. J gave up 2 bases and V 7 bases, and 8 bases lay outside the gene matches. Germline V gives CDR1 MNHGY, CDR2 SAAAGT. This CDR3 reads CASNPGTVAYEQYF. CDR3 DNA: TGTGCCAGCAACCCCGGGACAGTAGCCTACGAGCAGTACTTC.

The sample holds one count of this clone. This rearrangement joins TRBV28 to TRBJ1-3; 8 bases agree with TRBD1. Germline V CDR1 and CDR2: MDHEN, SYDVKM. This CDR3 region has 14 residues. V was clipped by 5 bases and J by 4 bases; unmatched bases: 4. CDR3 sequence: CASSRRTGGNTIYF. The CDR3 DNA sequence: TGTGCCAGCAGTCGGAGGACAGGGGGAAACACCATATATTTT. Full variable domain (rest looked up from reference TRBV28 and TRBJ1-3): DVKVTQSSRYLVKRTGEKVFLECVQDMDHENMFWYRQDPGLGLRLIYFSYDVKMKEKGDIPEGYSVSREKKERFSLILESASTNQTSMYLCASSRRTGGNTIYFGEGSWLTVV.

The chain couples TRBV9 to TRBJ2-3, with TRBD2 matching over 7 bases. With 4 bases clipped from V and 1 base from J, the junction kept 3 bases outside the gene matches. The CDR3 spans 14 residues. From germline, CDR1 is SGDLS and CDR2 YYNGEE. The CDR3 DNA sequence: TGTGCCAGCAGCTCAACTAGCGGCACAGATACGCAGTATTTT. This gives the protein CASSSTSGTDTQYF.

The chain has TRBV29-1 and TRBJ2-7, with a weak D call TRBD1 (6 bases). The CDR3 contains 12 residues. CDR1 is SQVTM and CDR2 is ANQGSEA in the germline V gene. The germline V and J ends were trimmed by 6 bases and 5 bases, with 14 bases remaining between them. The CDR3 DNA reads TGCAGCGTCATTACAGGGTCCCACGAGCAGTACTTC. It translates to CSVITGSHEQYF.

By sample fraction, this clone is large. This rearrangement joins TRBV6-8 to TRBJ1-3; D remains unclear. The length of the CDR3 is 14 residues. The V gene's germline CDR1 is MNHGY and CDR2 SAAAGT. V lost 8 bases and J lost 0, with 11 bases in between. CDR3 sequence reads: CASQTSYSGNTIYF. CDR3 DNA sequence: TGTGCCAGCCAGACCTCTTACTCTGGAAACACCATATATTTT.

The chain links TRBV12-2 to TRBJ2-7; the D call of TRBD1 is as the table states it, not checked on the DNA. TRBV12-2 is recorded as a pseudogene. The CDR3 covers 15 residues. The CDR3 loop is CASASGATSPYEQYF. The DNA for the CDR3 is TGTGCCAGTGCCTCAGGGGCTACCTCCCCCTACGAGCAGTACTTC.

The chain combines TRBV11-3 with TRBJ2-3, with 9 bases matching TRBD2. Germline V lookup: CDR1 SGHNT, CDR2 YENEEA. Germline trimming cut 5 bases from V and 6 bases from J; bases unmatched to any gene: 9. This CDR3 region has 15 residues. CDR3 DNA: TGTGCCAGCAGCGGTAGCGGGGGCCACCGGGATACGCAGTATTTT. It specifies CASSGSGGHRDTQYF.

Written as DNA, the CDR3 is TGTGCCAGCAGCCCGGGACAGGGTAATCAGCCCCAGCATTTT. Its protein product is CASSPGQGNQPQHF. V gene TRBV11-3 combines with J gene TRBJ1-5, with 9 bases that match TRBD1. V trimming: 5 bases; J trimming: 4 bases; junction bases outside the gene matches: 3. The CDR3 consists of 14 residues. Germline CDR1 SGHNT, CDR2 YENEEA. Full variable domain (outside the CDR3, taken from reference TRBV11-3 and TRBJ1-5): EAGVVQSPRYKIIEKKQPVAFWCNPISGHNTLYWYLQNLGQGPELLIRYENEEAVDDSQLPKDRFSAERLKGVDSTLKIQPAELGDSAVYLCASSPGQGNQPQHFGDGTRLSIL.

The chain carries TRBV11-3 and TRBJ2-7; a possible D gene is TRBD1 (5 bases). CDR1 and CDR2 from the germline V gene are SGHNT and YENEEA. The CDR3 is made up of 15 amino acids. V was pared by 5 bases and J by 2 bases, with 16 bases between. As DNA, the CDR3 is TGTGCCAGCAGCGCCGTACAGGTCGGAACCTACGAGCAGTACTTC. This encodes CASSAVQVGTYEQYF.

This clone is labeled as large. The chain is built from TRBV9 and TRBJ2-7, with D perhaps matching TRBD1 or TRBD2 (5 bases each). CDR1 and CDR2 (germline): SGDLS, YYNGEE. The CDR3 has 15 residues. Trimming took 2 bases from V and 2 from J, leaving 14 bases between them. CDR3 bases: TGTGCCAGCAGCGTCTATTCCGGGGCGACCTACGAGCAGTACTTC. Protein: CASSVYSGATYEQYF.